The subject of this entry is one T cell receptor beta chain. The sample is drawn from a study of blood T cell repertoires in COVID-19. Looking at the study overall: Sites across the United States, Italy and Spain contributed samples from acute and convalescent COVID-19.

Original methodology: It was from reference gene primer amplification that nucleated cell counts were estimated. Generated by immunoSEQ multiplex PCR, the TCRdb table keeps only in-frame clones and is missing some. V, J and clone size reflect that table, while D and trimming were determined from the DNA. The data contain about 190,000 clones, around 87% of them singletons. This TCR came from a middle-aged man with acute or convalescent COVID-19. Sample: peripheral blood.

Written as DNA, the CDR3 is TGTGCCAGCGGGTCCCTCGGGACAGGGACGTATGGCTACACCTTC. This gives the protein CASGSLGTGTYGYTF. The chain couples TRBV6-5 to TRBJ1-2; 9 bases align to TRBD1. The germline V gene encodes CDR1 MNHEY and CDR2 SVGAGI. CDR3 size: 15 residues. J gave up 5 bases and V 8 bases, and 12 bases lay outside the gene matches.